Below are 23 T cell receptor beta chains sequenced from a single sample in a study of T cells in Graves' hyperthyroidism and ophthalmopathy. TCR beta CDR3 regions were amplified from RNA transcripts. A set of HTBI primers served as the primers for a first-round RT-PCR of the TCR CDR3. TCRdb reanalysed the multiplex PCR reads using MiXCR and keeps one entry per CDR3 protein. The data hold about 340,000 distinct CDR3 sequences, with about 20% observed a single time. The source material was blood. The origin of the receptors is a woman in her forties or fifties with Graves' hyperthyroidism.

This clonotype has a handful of counts. The chain is built from TRBV7-2 and TRBJ2-3, with TRBD1 identical over 9 bases. The V segment lost 5 bases and the J segment 6 bases; nucleotides outside the gene matches: 6. The CDR3 covers 14 residues. CDR1 and CDR2 from the germline V gene are SGHTA and FQGNSA. The CDR3 protein is CASSGTGRRDTQYF. Here the CDR3 DNA reads TGTGCCAGCAGCGGGACAGGGAGGCGGGATACGCAGTATTTT.

Only one count was recorded for this clonotype. V is TRBV3-1 and J is TRBJ1-3; the D gene is possibly TRBD1 (6 bases). V was clipped by 7 bases and J by 0 bases, with 13 bases between them. The CDR3 loop spans 15 amino acids. Germline CDR1 LGHDT, CDR2 YNNKEL (reference sequence). CDR3 nucleotide sequence: TGTGCCAGCAATGGTCAGGGGACCTCTGGAAACACCATATATTTT. It specifies CASNGQGTSGNTIYF.

This clonotype showed up just once. The chain carries TRBV5-1 and TRBJ2-1, with D uncertain. Germline loops: CDR1 SGHRS, CDR2 YFSETQ. The V and J ends lost 2 bases and 12 bases respectively, with 21 bases between them. There are 15 residues in the CDR3. CDR3 in amino acids: CASSFDQLGVGGQFF. The CDR3 DNA follows: TGCGCCAGCAGCTTCGACCAGCTCGGAGTCGGTGGGCAGTTCTTC.

At least ten counts were recorded for this clonotype. V usage is TRBV30 and J usage is TRBJ1-5; D is possibly TRBD1 (5 bases). Germline CDR1 is GTSNPN and CDR2 is SVGIG (reference sequence). This CDR3 contains 13 residues. V was shortened by 3 bases and J by 7 bases, with 13 bases between the two germline ends. The CDR3 sequence is CAWSPGGGQPQHF. The CDR3 nucleotides are TGTGCCTGGAGCCCGGGGGGTGGCCAGCCCCAGCATTTT.

This clonotype was seen at least ten times. The CDR3 nucleotides are TGTGCCAGCAGTTTACGTGGCGGGGGGGTTACGTCCTACGAGCAGTACTTC. Amino acids: CASSLRGGGVTSYEQYF. This chain uses TRBV12-3 or TRBV12-4 with TRBJ2-7; 9 positions match TRBD2. V dropped 2 bases and J dropped 1; count of bases not matched to a gene: 9. The CDR3 length is 17 residues.

The chain combines TRBV20-1 with TRBJ2-1, with no clear D. V was trimmed by 5 bases and J by 4 bases, leaving 12 bases between them. CDR1 and CDR2 (germline): DFQATT, SNEGSKA (reference sequence). The CDR3 contains 13 residues. The CDR3 sequence: CSASNDLYNEQFF. The CDR3 DNA is TGCAGTGCTTCCAACGACCTGTACAATGAGCAGTTCTTC.

This chain links TRBV5-1 with TRBJ1-5; 11 bases agree with TRBD1. The CDR3 consists of 14 residues. Germline values: CDR1 SGHRS, CDR2 YFSETQ. CDR3 protein: CSNLGQGASQPQHF. The CDR3 DNA is TGCTCCAACCTCGGACAGGGGGCCAGTCAGCCCCAGCATTTT.

This clonotype was picked up a small number of times. The chain recombines TRBV12-3 or TRBV12-4 with TRBJ1-2; 7 nucleotides line up with TRBD1. The V and J ends lost 4 bases and 4 bases, in that order; junction bases with no gene match: 6. This CDR3 contains 14 residues. The CDR3 loop is CASSSTGVGYGYTF. As DNA, the CDR3 is TGTGCCAGCAGTTCAACAGGGGTGGGCTATGGCTACACCTTC.

This clonotype was counted ten times or more. The V gene is TRBV10-3, the J gene TRBJ2-7; TRBD2 agrees at 7 bases. This CDR3 region has 14 residues. The V gene's germline CDR1 is ENHRY and CDR2 SYGVKD. V shed 2 bases, J shed 6 bases, and the junction held 7 bases outside the gene matches. The DNA for the CDR3 is TGTGCCATCAGTGAGGAGCGGGGTAGCTCCGAGCAGTACGTC. Its translation is CAISEERGSSEQYV.

This clonotype has only a few counts. The V and J genes are TRBV2 and TRBJ2-1; no firm D call. The CDR3 has 15 amino acids. Germline V CDR1 and CDR2: SNHLY, FYNNEI. V was pared by 7 bases and J by 0 bases, with 13 bases between. The CDR3 DNA is TGTGCCAGCAAAGATAACTTACCCTCCTACAATGAGCAGTTCTTC. Residues: CASKDNLPSYNEQFF.

This clonotype was observed a handful of times. The chain couples TRBV6-1 to TRBJ1-3; D perhaps matches TRBD1 (6 bases). Germline CDR1 and CDR2: MNHNS and SASEGT. The V gene lost 8 bases and the J gene lost 3 bases, with 17 bases spanning the gap. The CDR3 runs 15 residues. The CDR3 loop is CASGGQAAYGNTIYF. The CDR3 bases are TGTGCCAGCGGGGGACAAGCCGCATATGGAAACACCATATATTTT.

This clonotype was observed a handful of times. Written as DNA, the CDR3 is TGCAGCGTTGAAGTTGAAATTTGGGACCAGAGCTCCTACAATGAGCAGTTCTTC. Translation gives CSVEVEIWDQSSYNEQFF. The chain uses TRBV29-1 and TRBJ2-1; D assignment may be TRBD1 or TRBD2 (5 bases each). Germline V gene lookup returns CDR1 SQVTM and CDR2 ANQGSEA. The CDR3 runs 18 residues. Trimming removed 1 base from V and 0 bases from J, with 19 bases in between.

The chain employs TRBV19 and TRBJ2-3; D is uncertain. CDR3 length: 14 residues. CDR1 and CDR2 from the germline V gene are LNHDA and SQIVND (reference sequence). The germline V and J ends were trimmed by 3 bases and 2 bases, with 9 bases remaining between them. Here the CDR3 DNA reads TGTGCCAGTAGTATCGATACAGACACAGATACGCAGTATTTT. Amino acids: CASSIDTDTDTQYF.

J is TRBJ1-5 and V is TRBV6-1, with a weak D call TRBD1 (5 bases). Trimming removed 6 bases at V and 0 bases at J, with 9 bases between. Per the germline V gene, CDR1 is MNHNS and CDR2 is SASEGT. The CDR3 is 14 amino acids. The CDR3 nucleotides are TGTGCCAGCAGCTGGGGCGATAGCAATCAGCCCCAGCATTTT. Translated: CASSWGDSNQPQHF.

This clonotype was seen more than once but under ten times. The genes are TRBV5-6 and TRBJ1-2; D is undetermined. This CDR3 has 14 residues. Looked up from germline, CDR1 is SGHDT and CDR2 is YYEEEE. The germline V and J ends were trimmed by 1 base and 3 bases, with 10 bases remaining between them. This CDR3 is CASSLWAADYGYTF. The CDR3 DNA reads as TGTGCCAGCAGCTTGTGGGCAGCCGACTATGGCTACACCTTC.

There are many counts of this clonotype. The J gene is TRBJ2-1, the V gene TRBV6-5, with D maybe TRBD2 (7 bases). The ends were cut back, 2 bases at V and 6 bases at J, with 11 bases in the middle. Per germline, CDR1 MNHEY and CDR2 SVGAGI. This CDR3 comprises 14 residues. DNA for the CDR3: TGTGCCAGCAGTTACGGGGGAGGGGGCAATGAGCAGTTCTTC. It yields the protein CASSYGGGGNEQFF.

This clonotype was picked up many times. This rearrangement joins TRBV6-5 to TRBJ2-7; unclear D gene. Germline V lookup: CDR1 MNHEY, CDR2 SVGAGI. The CDR3 has 15 residues. The V end was cut by 0 bases, the J end by 0 bases, with 9 bases between. CDR3 in DNA: TGTGCCAGCAGTTACTCGCCCGACCGCTCCTACGAGCAGTACTTC. As protein: CASSYSPDRSYEQYF.

This clonotype has just a few counts. The chain has TRBV3-1 and TRBJ2-4, with D tentatively TRBD1 (5 bases). The V end lost 5 bases, the J end lost 7 bases, and 15 bases lay between the germline ends. The CDR3 totals 14 residues. The germline CDR1 and CDR2 sequences are LGHDT and YNNKEL (reference sequence). The DNA of the CDR3 is TGTGCCAGCAGCTTCCTGACAGCGCGTAACATTCAGTACTTC. This translates into CASSFLTARNIQYF.

This clonotype has at least ten counts. CDR3 protein: CASSLSTGNTEAFF. The CDR3 bases are TGTGCCAGCAGCCTTTCGACGGGGAACACTGAAGCTTTCTTT. The rearrangement joins TRBV3-1 to TRBJ1-1; D is uncertain. The germline gives CDR1 LGHDT, CDR2 YNNKEL (reference sequence). Trimming took 4 bases from V and 1 from J, leaving 10 bases between them. This CDR3 spans 14 amino acids.

The chain is built from TRBV24-1 and TRBJ2-7; D may be TRBD1 (5 bases). V lost 4 bases to trimming and J lost 7 bases, with 13 bases between them. The CDR3 runs 13 residues. Per the germline V gene, CDR1 is KGHDR and CDR2 is SFDVKD. CDR3 sequence (DNA): TGTGCCACCAGTGACGCCAGGGTTGGGGAGCAGTACTTC. It codes for CATSDARVGEQYF.

This clonotype came up a few times. The V gene is TRBV27, the J gene TRBJ2-6; no reliable D call. There are 15 residues in the CDR3. Germline CDR1 is MNHEY and CDR2 is SMNVEV (reference sequence). Trimming cost V 5 bases and J 0 bases, with 8 bases left between them. In DNA form, the CDR3 reads TGTGCCAGCAGTGAAAAGAGCTCTGGGGCCAACGTCCTGACTTTC. Its protein product is CASSEKSSGANVLTF.

V is TRBV10-3 and J is TRBJ2-7; D is possibly TRBD1 (6 bases). The germline gives CDR1 ENHRY, CDR2 SYGVKD. Between the trimmed V and J ends, which lost 2 bases and 5 bases, there was a span of 13 bases. The CDR3 length is 14 residues. The DNA for the CDR3 is TGTGCCATCAGTGAGGGAAACACAGGGAACGAGCAGTACTTC. It translates to CAISEGNTGNEQYF.

The V and J genes are TRBV27 and TRBJ1-5; 9 bases align to TRBD1. The CDR3 totals 15 residues. The germline gives CDR1 MNHEY, CDR2 SMNVEV (reference sequence). Trimming removed 6 bases from V and 5 bases from J; junction bases left unmatched: 8. CDR3 bases: TGTGCCAGCAGCTTACAGGGGGCCTATGATCAGCCCCAGCATTTT. Encoded protein: CASSLQGAYDQPQHF.